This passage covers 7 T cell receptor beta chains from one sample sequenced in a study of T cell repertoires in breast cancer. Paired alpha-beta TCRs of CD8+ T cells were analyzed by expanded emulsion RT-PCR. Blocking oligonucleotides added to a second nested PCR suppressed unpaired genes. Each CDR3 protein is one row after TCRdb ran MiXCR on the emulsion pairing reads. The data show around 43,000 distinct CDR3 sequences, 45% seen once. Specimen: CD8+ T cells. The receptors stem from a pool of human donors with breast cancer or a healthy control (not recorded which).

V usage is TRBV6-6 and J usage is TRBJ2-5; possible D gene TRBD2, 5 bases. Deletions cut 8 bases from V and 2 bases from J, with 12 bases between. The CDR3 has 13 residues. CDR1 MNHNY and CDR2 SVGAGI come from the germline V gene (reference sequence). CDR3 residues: CASSRGWQETQYF. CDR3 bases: TGTGCCAGCTCCCGCGGGTGGCAAGAGACCCAGTACTTC.

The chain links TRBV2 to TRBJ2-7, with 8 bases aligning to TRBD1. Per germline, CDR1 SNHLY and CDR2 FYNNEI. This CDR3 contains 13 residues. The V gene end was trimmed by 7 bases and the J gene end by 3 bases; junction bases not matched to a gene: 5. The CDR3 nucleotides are TGTGCCAGCAAAAGGACAGGGAACTACGAGCAGTACTTC. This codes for CASKRTGNYEQYF.

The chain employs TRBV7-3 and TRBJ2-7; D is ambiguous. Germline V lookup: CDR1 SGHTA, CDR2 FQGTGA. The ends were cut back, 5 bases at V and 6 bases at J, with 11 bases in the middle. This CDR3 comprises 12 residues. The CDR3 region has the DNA TGTGCCAGCAGCCCTTTCGGCTCCGAGCAGTACTTC. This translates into CASSPFGSEQYF. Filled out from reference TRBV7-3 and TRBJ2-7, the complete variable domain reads GAGVSQTPSNKVTEKGKYVELRCDPISGHTALYWYRQSLGQGPEFLIYFQGTGAADDSGLPNDRFFAVRPEGSVSTLKIQRTERGDSAVYLCASSPFGSEQYFGPGTRLTVT.

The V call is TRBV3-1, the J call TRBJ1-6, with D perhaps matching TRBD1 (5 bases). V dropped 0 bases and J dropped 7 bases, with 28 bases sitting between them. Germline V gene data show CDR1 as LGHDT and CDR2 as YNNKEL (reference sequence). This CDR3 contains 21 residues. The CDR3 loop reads CASSQDTGNLANPEGNSPLHF. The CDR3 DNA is TGTGCCAGCAGCCAAGATACGGGGAACCTCGCCAACCCCGAGGGGAATTCACCCCTCCACTTT.

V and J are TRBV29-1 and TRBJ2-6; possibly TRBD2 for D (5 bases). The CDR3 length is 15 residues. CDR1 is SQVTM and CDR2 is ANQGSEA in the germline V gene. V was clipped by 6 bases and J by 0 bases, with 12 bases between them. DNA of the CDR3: TGCAGCGTCGGAAGCCGGGGCTCTGGGGCCAACGTCCTGACTTTC. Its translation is CSVGSRGSGANVLTF.

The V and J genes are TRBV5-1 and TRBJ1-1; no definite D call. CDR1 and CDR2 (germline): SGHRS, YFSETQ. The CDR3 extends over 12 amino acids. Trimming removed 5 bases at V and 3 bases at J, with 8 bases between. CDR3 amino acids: CASSQTDTEAFF. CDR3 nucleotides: TGCGCCAGCAGTCAAACGGACACTGAAGCTTTCTTT.

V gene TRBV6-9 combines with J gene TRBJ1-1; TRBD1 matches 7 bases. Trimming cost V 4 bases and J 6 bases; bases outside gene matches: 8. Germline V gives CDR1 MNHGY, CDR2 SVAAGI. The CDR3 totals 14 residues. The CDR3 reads CASSSGTVKAEAFF. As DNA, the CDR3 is TGTGCCAGCAGTTCCGGGACAGTCAAAGCTGAAGCTTTCTTT.